Shown below are 4 T cell receptor beta chains from a single sample sequenced in a study of T cells in localized non-small cell lung cancer. Sequencing used immunoSEQ multiplex PCR; TCRdb keeps in-frame clones, though not all of them. The sample holds 5,000 to 6,500 clones; 35% to 40% are singletons and the top ten take under 8.5%. Specimen: lung tumor tissue, collected before any cancer treatment. The receptors stem from a male donor aged 60 or over with stage I squamous cell lung carcinoma.

The V gene is TRBV7-1, the J gene TRBJ1-2; D gene uncertain. TRBV7-1 is an open reading frame whose function is uncertain. This CDR3 has 14 residues. V was cut by 5 bases and J by 8 bases, with 18 bases left in between. This chain's CDR3 is CASSPARREGGYTF. CDR3 DNA sequence: TGTGCCAGCAGCCCCGCCAGGCGGGAGGGCGGCTACACCTTC.

The V call is TRBV19, the J call TRBJ1-3; D perhaps matches TRBD1 (5 bases). The germline CDR1 and CDR2 sequences are LNHDA and SQIVND (reference sequence). This CDR3 is built from 13 residues. This CDR3 is CATREPGRNTIYF. For the CDR3, the DNA is TGTGCGACTAGGGAACCAGGGAGAAACACCATATATTTT.

The table lists this clone with a few counts. The genes are TRBV11-3 and TRBJ1-4; D is unclear. Trimming pared 1 base from V and 7 bases from J, leaving 13 bases between. Germline V lookup: CDR1 SGHNT, CDR2 YENEEA. The CDR3 covers 15 residues. The CDR3 DNA reads as TGTGCCAGCAGCTTAGGGCCCGGGGTGGGTGAAAAACTGTTTTTT. Its protein is CASSLGPGVGEKLFF.

This clone has more than one count but fewer than ten. The chain joins TRBV23-1 to TRBJ1-1; D ambiguous. TRBV23-1 is annotated as an ORF whose role is uncertain. This CDR3 spans 13 amino acids. V was pared by 6 bases and J by 1 base, with 9 bases between. The CDR3 DNA reads TGCGCCAGCAGCTTGTCGGGGAACACTGAAGCTTTCTTT. Translated, it gives CASSLSGNTEAFF.